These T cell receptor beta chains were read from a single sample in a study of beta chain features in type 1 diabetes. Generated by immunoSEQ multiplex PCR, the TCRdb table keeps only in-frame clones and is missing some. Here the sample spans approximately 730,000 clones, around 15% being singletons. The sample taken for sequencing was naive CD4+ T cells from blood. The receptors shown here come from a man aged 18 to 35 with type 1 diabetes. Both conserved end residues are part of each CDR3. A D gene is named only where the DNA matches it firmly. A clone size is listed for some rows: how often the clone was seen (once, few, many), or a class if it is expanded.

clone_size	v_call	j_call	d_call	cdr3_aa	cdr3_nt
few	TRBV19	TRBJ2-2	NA	CASSIGGPHGELFF	TGTGCCAGTAGTATCGGCGGGCCGCACGGGGAGCTGTTTTTT
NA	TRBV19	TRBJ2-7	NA	CASSLQDSTYEQYF	TGTGCCAGTAGCCTCCAGGACAGCACGTACGAGCAGTACTTC
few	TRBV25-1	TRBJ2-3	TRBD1	CASSLGQPGDTQYF	TGTGCCAGCAGTCTGGGACAGCCCGGAGATACGCAGTATTTT
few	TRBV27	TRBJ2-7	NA	CASSPGSNSYEQYF	TGTGCCAGCAGTCCGGGGTCCAACTCCTACGAGCAGTACTTC
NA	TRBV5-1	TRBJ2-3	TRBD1	CASSLGQIGPADTQYF	TGCGCCAGCAGCCTGGGACAGATAGGGCCCGCAGATACGCAGTATTTT
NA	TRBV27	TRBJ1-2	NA	CASSFYVGADYGYTF	TGTGCCAGCAGTTTCTATGTGGGCGCGGACTATGGCTACACCTTC
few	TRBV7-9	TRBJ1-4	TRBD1	CASSRGQGKSATNEKLFF	TGTGCCAGCAGCAGAGGACAGGGGAAGAGTGCAACTAATGAAAAACTGTTTTTT
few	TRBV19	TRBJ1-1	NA	CASSTGPGTEAFF	TGTGCCAGTAGCACAGGCCCAGGGACTGAAGCTTTCTTT
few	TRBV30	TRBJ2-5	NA	CAWSRTEETQYF	TGTGCCTGGAGTAGGACAGAAGAGACCCAGTACTTC
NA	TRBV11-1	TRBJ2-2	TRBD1	CASSSRTGNTGELFF	TGTGCCAGCAGCTCTCGGACAGGGAACACCGGGGAGCTGTTTTTT
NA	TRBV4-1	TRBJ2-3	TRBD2	CASSLREASDSWADTQYF	TGCGCCAGCAGCCTTCGGGAGGCCTCCGACTCCTGGGCAGATACGCAGTATTTT
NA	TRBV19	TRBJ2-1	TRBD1	CASSPQSGTGKWDNEQFF	TGTGCCAGTAGTCCCCAATCCGGGACAGGTAAATGGGACAATGAGCAGTTCTTC
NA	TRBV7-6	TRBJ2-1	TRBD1	CASSSGTASSYNEQFF	TGTGCCAGCAGCTCCGGGACAGCCAGCTCCTACAATGAGCAGTTCTTC
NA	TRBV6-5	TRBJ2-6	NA	CASRRAPPGANVLTF	TGTGCCAGCAGGCGAGCCCCCCCTGGGGCCAACGTCCTGACTTTC
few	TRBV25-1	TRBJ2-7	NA	CASSERDRPEQYF	TGTGCCAGCAGTGAACGCGACAGACCCGAGCAGTACTTC
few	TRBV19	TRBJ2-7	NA	CASSIEDRSAYEQYF	TGTGCCAGTAGTATAGAAGACAGGTCAGCCTACGAGCAGTACTTC
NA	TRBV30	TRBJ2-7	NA	CAWSIRGYEQYF	TGTGCCTGGAGTATTAGGGGCTACGAGCAGTACTTC
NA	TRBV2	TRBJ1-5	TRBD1	CASAGQTSNQPQHF	TGTGCCAGTGCGGGACAGACGAGCAATCAGCCCCAGCATTTT
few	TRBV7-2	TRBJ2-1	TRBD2	CASSWTSGGYSSSYNEQFF	TGTGCCAGCAGCTGGACTAGCGGGGGGTATTCGAGCTCCTACAATGAGCAGTTCTTC
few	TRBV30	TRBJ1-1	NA	CAWSVSLNTEAFF	TGTGCCTGGAGTGTAAGTTTGAACACTGAAGCTTTCTTT
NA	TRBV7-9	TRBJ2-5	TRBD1	CASSFPGTGTETQYF	TGTGCCAGCAGCTTTCCCGGGACAGGGACAGAGACCCAGTACTTC
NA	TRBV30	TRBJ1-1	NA	CAWSFGGENAEAFF	TGTGCCTGGAGTTTCGGGGGAGAGAACGCTGAAGCTTTCTTT
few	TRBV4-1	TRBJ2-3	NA	CASSQPRALGDTQYF	TGCGCCAGCAGCCAACCCAGGGCCCTGGGGGATACGCAGTATTTT
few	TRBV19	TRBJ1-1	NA	CASSRANTEAFF	TGTGCCAGTAGTCGGGCGAACACTGAAGCTTTCTTT
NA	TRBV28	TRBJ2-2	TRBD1	CASGTGAANTGELFF	TGTGCCAGCGGGACAGGCGCCGCGAACACCGGGGAGCTGTTTTTT
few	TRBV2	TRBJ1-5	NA	CASNGQTSNQPQHF	TGTGCCAGCAATGGACAGACAAGCAATCAGCCCCAGCATTTT
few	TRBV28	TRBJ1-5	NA	CASKDPRDQPQHF	TGTGCCAGCAAGGACCCCCGGGATCAGCCCCAGCATTTT
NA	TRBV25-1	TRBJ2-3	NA	CASSPMGRTSTDTQYF	TGTGCCAGCAGCCCAATGGGGCGGACTAGCACAGATACGCAGTATTTT
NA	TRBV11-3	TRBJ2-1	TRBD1	CASSSDRGLGEQFF	TGTGCCAGCAGCTCGGACAGGGGTCTGGGCGAGCAGTTCTTC
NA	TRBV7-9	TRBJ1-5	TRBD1	CASSRSTGDNQPQHF	TGTGCCAGCAGCCGCAGCACAGGGGATAATCAGCCCCAGCATTTT
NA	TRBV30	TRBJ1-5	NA	CAWSVPNQPQHF	TGTGCCTGGAGTGTACCGAATCAGCCCCAGCATTTT
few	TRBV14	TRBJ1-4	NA	CASRKREGIGEKLFF	TGTGCCAGCAGGAAACGAGAGGGTATAGGAGAAAAACTGTTTTTT
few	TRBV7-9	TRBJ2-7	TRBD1	CASSLYRGLSYEQYF	TGTGCCAGCAGCCTTTACAGGGGGCTTTCCTACGAGCAGTACTTC
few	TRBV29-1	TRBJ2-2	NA	CSVGRFGGELFF	TGCAGCGTCGGACGGTTCGGGGGGGAGCTGTTTTTT
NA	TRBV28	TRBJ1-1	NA	CASSWASRQAFF	TGTGCCAGCAGTTGGGCATCCAGGCAAGCTTTCTTT
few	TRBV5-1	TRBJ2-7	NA	CASSLEGEQYF	TGCGCCAGCAGCTTGGAGGGGGAGCAGTACTTC
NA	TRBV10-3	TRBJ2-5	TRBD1	CAITGQAQETQYF	TGTGCCATCACTGGACAGGCCCAAGAGACCCAGTACTTC
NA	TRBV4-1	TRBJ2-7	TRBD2	CASSQGSSGGSYEQYF	TGCGCCAGCAGCCAAGGTTCCAGCGGGGGCTCCTACGAGCAGTACTTC
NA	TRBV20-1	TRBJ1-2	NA	CSARLQPGYTF	TGCAGTGCTAGACTGCAGCCCGGCTACACCTTC
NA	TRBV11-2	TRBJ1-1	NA	CASSQPLRNTEAFF	TGTGCCAGCAGCCAGCCCCTCAGGAACACTGAAGCTTTCTTT
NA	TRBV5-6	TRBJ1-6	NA	CASSLDGRNSPLHF	TGTGCCAGCAGCTTGGATGGCAGGAATTCACCCCTCCACTTT
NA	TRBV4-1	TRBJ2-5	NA	CASSQDRGSRETQYF	TGCGCCAGCAGCCAAGATCGGGGGAGCCGGGAGACCCAGTACTTC
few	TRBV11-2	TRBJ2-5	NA	CASSPDQAQYF	TGTGCCAGCAGCCCCGATCAGGCCCAGTACTTC
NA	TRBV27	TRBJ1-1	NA	CASSSTRGAFF	TGTGCCAGCAGTTCGACCCGGGGGGCTTTCTTT
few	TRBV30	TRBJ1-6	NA	CAWNFDNSPLHF	TGTGCCTGGAATTTTGATAATTCACCCCTCCACTTT
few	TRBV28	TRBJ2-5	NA	CAITPGPQETQYF	TGTGCCATCACCCCCGGGCCTCAAGAGACCCAGTACTTC
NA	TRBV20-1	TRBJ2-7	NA	CSASGREQYF	TGCAGTGCTAGTGGGAGGGAGCAGTACTTC
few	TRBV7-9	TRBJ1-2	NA	CASSLTDYAYGYTF	TGTGCCAGCAGCTTGACAGACTATGCTTATGGCTACACCTTC
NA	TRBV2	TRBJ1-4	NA	CASRTELKEKLFF	TGTGCCAGCCGGACAGAGCTCAAAGAAAAACTGTTTTTT
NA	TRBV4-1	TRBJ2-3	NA	CASSQEGGNTQYF	TGCGCCAGCAGCCAAGAAGGGGGGAATACGCAGTATTTT
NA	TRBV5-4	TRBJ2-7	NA	CASSLRGASYEQYF	TGTGCCAGCAGCTTGCGGGGGGCCTCCTACGAGCAGTACTTC
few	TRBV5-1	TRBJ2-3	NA	CASSPDRESQYF	TGCGCCAGCAGCCCGGATCGGGAGTCGCAGTATTTT
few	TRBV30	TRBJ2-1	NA	CACLPGSRLRDEQFF	TGTGCCTGTCTACCGGGTAGCCGCCTGAGGGATGAGCAGTTCTTC
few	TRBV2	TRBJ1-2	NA	CASSGDLSNYGYTF	TGTGCCAGCAGTGGAGATCTGTCTAACTATGGCTACACCTTC
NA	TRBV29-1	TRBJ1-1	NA	CSVVTRGPTYTEAFF	TGCAGCGTTGTTACCCGGGGGCCAACCTACACTGAAGCTTTCTTT
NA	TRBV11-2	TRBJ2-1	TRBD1	CASSFRGNEQFF	TGTGCCAGCAGTTTCAGGGGGAATGAGCAGTTCTTC
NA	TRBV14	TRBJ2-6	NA	CASSGVEESSGANVLTF	TGTGCCAGCAGCGGGGTTGAGGAAAGCTCTGGGGCCAACGTCCTGACTTTC
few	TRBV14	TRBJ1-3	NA	CASSRWDSGNTIYF	TGTGCCAGCAGTCGTTGGGACTCTGGAAACACCATATATTTT